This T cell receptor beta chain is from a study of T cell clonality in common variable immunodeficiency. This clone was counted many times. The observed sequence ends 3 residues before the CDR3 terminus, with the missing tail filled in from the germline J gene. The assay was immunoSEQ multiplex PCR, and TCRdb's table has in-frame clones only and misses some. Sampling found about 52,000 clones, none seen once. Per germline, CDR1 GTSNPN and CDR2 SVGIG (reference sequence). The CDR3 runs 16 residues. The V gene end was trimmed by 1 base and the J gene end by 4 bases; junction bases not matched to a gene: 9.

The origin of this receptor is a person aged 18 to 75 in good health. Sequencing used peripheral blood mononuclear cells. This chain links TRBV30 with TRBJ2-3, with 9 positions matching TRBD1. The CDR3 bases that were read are TGTGCCTGGAGTGATCATAAGGGACAGGGTCCAGATACG. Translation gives CAWSDHKGQGPDT. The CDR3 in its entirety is CAWSDHKGQGPDTQYF.